A selection of T cell receptor beta chains follows, all from one sample in a study of cytomegalovirus exposure and HLA in healthy donors. The data were produced by immunoSEQ multiplex PCR, yet TCRdb's version contains in-frame clones alone and is incomplete. The sample lists roughly 150,000 clones, more than 70% seen once, with around 11% in the top ten. The sample taken for sequencing was PBMCs. Receptor source: a man aged 18 to 30 in good health and CMV-seropositive. The CDR3 runs from the conserved cysteine through the conserved F or W. The D gene is left open where the match is weak. Only part of the rows carry a size: once, few, many, or a class if the clone is expanded.

>TRBV30|NA|TRBD2|TRBJ2-5
TGTGCCTGGACGGCTAGCGGGAGCGGAGAGACCCAGTACTTC
CAWTASGSGETQYF
>TRBV29-1|NA|NA|TRBJ2-7
TGCAGCGTTGGGCAAGGAGTAGCGGAGCAGTACTTC
CSVGQGVAEQYF
>TRBV29-1|NA|NA|TRBJ1-1
TGCAGCGCTTATTCGAACACTGAAGCTTTCTTT
CSAYSNTEAFF
>TRBV18|NA|NA|TRBJ2-7
TGTGCCAGCTCCCCTGGAGGGGTCTCCTACGAGCAGTACTTC
CASSPGGVSYEQYF
>TRBV4-2|few|NA|TRBJ1-1
TGTGCCAGCAACCAAGAACATTGGCAGGGATCTATGAACACTGAAGCTTTCTTT
CASNQEHWQGSMNTEAFF
>TRBV19|NA|TRBD1|TRBJ1-2
TGTGCCAGTACCCGGGGACAGGGATTTAGGTACGGCTATGGCTACACCTTC
CASTRGQGFRYGYGYTF
>TRBV4-1|few|NA|TRBJ2-1
TGCGCCAGCAGCCAAGTTCGCGGGCCTCTTTCCTACAATGAGCAGTTCTTC
CASSQVRGPLSYNEQFF
>TRBV6-1|NA|TRBD2|TRBJ2-7
TGTGCCAGCAGGGGAGGGACCTACGAGCAGTACTTC
CASRGGTYEQYF
>TRBV27|NA|TRBD1|TRBJ2-2
TGTGCCAGCAGCTGGACAGGCACCGGGGAGCTGTTTTTT
CASSWTGTGELFF
>TRBV7-2|NA|NA|TRBJ2-7
TGTGCCAGCAGCCGTGGGGGGATAGGCTACGAGCAGTACTTC
CASSRGGIGYEQYF
>TRBV6-6|NA|NA|TRBJ1-1
TGTGCCAGCAGTCCCAATCCACGGACAGCGGCTGAAGCTTTCTTT
CASSPNPRTAAEAFF